One and the same sample provided the 29 T cell receptor beta chains below, sequenced in a study of T cells expressing NK-cell markers. TCRdb re-called the 5' RACE reads and shows each CDR3 protein once, DNA omitted. The sample includes about 460,000 distinct CDR3 sequences. Sequencing used blood T cells: a sorted CD56 or NKG2C T cell subset, CD4+ or CD8+ T cells, or bulk PBMC T cells (not recorded which). These receptors originate from a woman aged 45-59 years in good health.

The rearrangement joins TRBV20-1 to TRBJ1-1; there is no DNA to check the TCRdb D call of TRBD1. The CDR3 has 14 amino acids. Germline V gives CDR1 DFQATT, CDR2 SNEGSKA (reference sequence). The CDR3 region is CSASPTGRGAEAFF.

This chain uses TRBV29-1 with TRBJ2-3; TCRdb lists TRBD1, though no DNA is available to test this call. Germline assignment: CDR1 SQVTM and CDR2 ANQGSEA. This CDR3 region has 15 residues. The CDR3 loop is CSVLRSGTGTDTQYF.

V is TRBV5-1 and J is TRBJ2-1; the D call of TRBD2 rests on TCRdb alone, since no DNA is present to check it. Germline lookup yields CDR1 SGHRS and CDR2 YFSETQ. There are 14 residues in the CDR3. The CDR3 protein is CASDLGGDRNEQFF.

The rearrangement links TRBV12-3 or TRBV12-4 to TRBJ2-7; TCRdb lists TRBD2, though no DNA is available to test this call. This CDR3 comprises 17 residues. Here the CDR3 reads CASSPASLQGGSYEQYF.

This sequence joins TRBV6-5 and TRBJ2-1; TCRdb returns TRBD2, unconfirmable since there is no DNA. The CDR3 length is 19 residues. Germline V gene sequence: CDR1 MNHEY, CDR2 SVGAGI. The CDR3 loop is CASSPGGTSGVRGFNEQFF.

This chain links TRBV24-1 with TRBJ2-1. CDR1 KGHDR and CDR2 SFDVKD come from the germline V gene. This CDR3 comprises 13 residues. CDR3 in amino acids: CATSDPPIPEQFF.

This rearrangement joins TRBV5-6 to TRBJ1-1; TCRdb gives TRBD1 as the D gene, but with no DNA this cannot be confirmed. The germline CDR1 and CDR2 sequences are SGHDT and YYEEEE. CDR3 length: 14 amino acids. The CDR3 spells CASSLYQGATEAFF. Full variable domain (missing parts from reference TRBV5-6 and TRBJ1-1): DAGVTQSPTHLIKTRGQQVTLRCSPKSGHDTVSWYQQALGQGPQFIFQYYEEEERQRGNFPDRFSGHQFPNYSSELNVNALLLGDSALYLCASSLYQGATEAFFGQGTRLTVV.

The chain uses TRBV21-1 and TRBJ2-3; absent DNA, TCRdb's TRBD1 call cannot be checked. TRBV21-1 is noted as a pseudogene. The CDR3 covers 14 residues. The CDR3 sequence is CAGDQADRPDTQYF.

The chain links TRBV28 to TRBJ2-5; TCRdb's D call of TRBD2 is untestable without DNA. The CDR3 runs 14 residues. Germline loops: CDR1 MDHEN, CDR2 SYDVKM. CDR3 protein: CASSLLAGMQTQYF.

The chain carries TRBV6-1 and TRBJ2-3; there is no DNA to check the TCRdb D call of TRBD2. In germline, CDR1 is MNHNS, CDR2 SASEGT. This CDR3 contains 12 residues. The CDR3 loop reads CASIEYEREPHF.

The V and J genes are TRBV5-1 and TRBJ2-1. The CDR3 covers 13 residues. Germline V gene sequence: CDR1 SGHRS, CDR2 YFSETQ. CDR3 sequence: CASRSGTYNEQFF.

The chain is built from TRBV12-3 or TRBV12-4 and TRBJ2-1; no DNA is available, so the TRBD2 call from TCRdb remains unchecked. The CDR3 sequence is 17 residues long. The CDR3 spells CASSPSPGLRRYNEQFF.

The chain carries TRBV12-3 or TRBV12-4 and TRBJ2-3. The CDR3 has 13 residues. The CDR3 protein is CASRGIHEDTQYF.

The CDR3 here is CAWRFKVAGELFF. The chain joins TRBV30 to TRBJ2-2. Germline assignment: CDR1 GTSNPN and CDR2 SVGIG (reference sequence). The CDR3 contains 13 residues.

V is TRBV7-9 and J is TRBJ1-6; without DNA, the TCRdb call of TRBD1 cannot be checked. Germline V gene data show CDR1 as SEHNR and CDR2 as FQNEAQ (reference sequence). The CDR3 sequence is 16 residues long. CDR3 sequence reads: CASSFDRGAKNSPLHF.

The chain recombines TRBV9 with TRBJ2-7. Per the germline V gene, CDR1 is SGDLS and CDR2 is YYNGEE. This CDR3 spans 17 amino acids. The CDR3 region is CASSNYPNGGRPYEQYF.

The chain couples TRBV15 to TRBJ1-2; TCRdb designates TRBD1, a call that cannot be tested without DNA. Germline CDR1 LNHNV, CDR2 YYDKDF (reference sequence). This CDR3 spans 16 amino acids. CDR3 amino acids: CATSTRTPGGVGGYTF.

The chain recombines TRBV18 with TRBJ1-1; TCRdb selects TRBD1, and the lack of DNA leaves this call unchecked. Germline-derived CDR1 and CDR2 are KGHSH and LQKENI. CDR3 size: 13 residues. CDR3 region: CASSPGDNRAAFF. Full variable domain (missing parts from reference TRBV18 and TRBJ1-1): NAGVMQNPRHLVRRRGQEARLRCSPMKGHSHVYWYRQLPEEGLKFMVYLQKENIIDESGMPKERFSAEFPKEGPSILRIQQVVRGDSAAYFCASSPGDNRAAFFGQGTRLTVV.

The rearrangement links TRBV3-1 to TRBJ2-5; TCRdb's D call, TRBD2, is unchecked because there is no DNA. Germline assignment: CDR1 LGHDT and CDR2 YNNKEL (reference sequence). The CDR3 contains 16 residues. The CDR3 is CASSLRLVEYGETQYF.

The V and J genes are TRBV21-1 and TRBJ2-7; TCRdb outputs TRBD1, but without DNA this stays unchecked. TRBV21-1 corresponds to a pseudogene. The CDR3 has 12 residues. CDR3 region: CASIRATYEQYF.

The V and J genes are TRBV6-5 and TRBJ2-7. The V gene's germline CDR1 is MNHEY and CDR2 SVGAGI. The CDR3 sequence is 14 residues long. The CDR3 reads CASSYSRGAYEQYF.

The rearrangement joins TRBV29-1 to TRBJ1-3. From germline, CDR1 is SQVTM and CDR2 ANQGSEA. CDR3 size: 11 residues. The CDR3 reads CSVESRDTIYF.

The genes are TRBV7-8 and TRBJ1-2; lacking DNA, the TRBD1 call made by TCRdb goes unchecked. CDR1 and CDR2 from the germline V gene are SGHVS and FQNEAQ. This CDR3 has 14 residues. CDR3 sequence reads: CASSQGGTDYGYTF.

The rearrangement joins TRBV28 to TRBJ1-2; the D gene TCRdb calls, TRBD1, cannot be checked with no DNA. The CDR3 is made up of 17 amino acids. The germline gives CDR1 MDHEN, CDR2 SYDVKM. CDR3 sequence: CASSTPEQGSLNYGYTF.

The chain uses TRBV6-6 and TRBJ2-3; TCRdb gives TRBD1 as the D gene, but with no DNA this cannot be confirmed. The germline CDR1 and CDR2 sequences are MNHNY and SVGAGI (reference sequence). This CDR3 spans 18 amino acids. This chain's CDR3 is CASSPLPPQGQRTDTQYF.

The rearrangement uses TRBV15 and TRBJ2-1; TCRdb outputs TRBD2, but without DNA this stays unchecked. Germline CDR1 is LNHNV and CDR2 is YYDKDF (reference sequence). This CDR3 is built from 14 residues. CDR3 loop: CATSGTSATNEQFF.

The chain couples TRBV6-2 or TRBV6-3 to TRBJ2-3; absent DNA, TCRdb's TRBD2 call cannot be checked. The CDR3 loop spans 18 amino acids. The germline V gene has CDR1 MNHEY and CDR2 SVGEGT. The chain's CDR3 is CASTRRTSGISSTDTQYF.

This chain joins TRBV20-1 and TRBJ2-2; the TCRdb call, TRBD2, lacks DNA for checking. CDR1 and CDR2 (germline): DFQATT, SNEGSKA (reference sequence). This CDR3 comprises 16 residues. The CDR3 loop is CSARDRTSGGMGELFF.

V gene TRBV4-1 combines with J gene TRBJ1-5; TCRdb's D call of TRBD1 is untestable without DNA. The germline V gene has CDR1 MGHRA and CDR2 YSYEKL. This CDR3 spans 16 amino acids. The CDR3 sequence: CASSQSGQGFGQPQHF.